The subject of this entry is one TCR beta chain. The record originates from a study of control samples from healthy donors and cancer patients. Repertoires were generated with immunoSEQ multiplex PCR, while TCRdb's copy carries only in-frame clones and drops some. The sample records 35,000 to 45,000 clones, approximately 89% being singletons. Trimming at V came to 1 base and at J to 4 bases, leaving 18 bases not matched to a gene. Germline values: CDR1 SGHDN, CDR2 FVKESK. The CDR3 covers 19 residues. Sequencing input: PBMCs. This TCR was recovered from a woman aged 40 to 55 with head and neck cancer. This chain joins TRBV14 and TRBJ1-1; TRBD1 matches at 7 bases. CDR3 residues: CASSQVSVTGFSLGTEAFF. DNA of the CDR3: TGTGCCAGCAGCCAAGTGTCGGTGACAGGGTTCTCCTTAGGCACTGAAGCTTTCTTT.